The rows below give T cell receptor beta chains drawn from one sample of a study of liver allograft versus peripheral blood T cells. Using its own MiXCR run on the reads, TCRdb lists one record per CDR3 protein. The table shows roughly 1,200 distinct CDR3 sequences, with roughly a fifth occurring only once. The receptors shown here come from a human patient who had a liver transplant. Some T cells may be provided by the graft donor. The conserved cysteine and the conserved F or W are not part of the CDR3 here.

V gene: TRBV5-4
J gene: TRBJ1-1
CDR3 protein: ASSPGQSEAF

V gene: TRBV27
J gene: TRBJ2-5
CDR3 protein: ASSLGLAGTQETQY

V gene: TRBV19
J gene: TRBJ2-1
CDR3 protein: ASSIVTGDNEQF

V gene: TRBV27
J gene: TRBJ1-1
CDR3 protein: ASSLGQRAEAF

V gene: TRBV7-9
J gene: TRBJ2-1
CDR3 protein: ASSPRQGTISYNEQF

V gene: TRBV6-1
J gene: TRBJ1-2
CDR3 protein: ASHLRAGFGRYGYT

V gene: TRBV12-3/TRBV12-4
J gene: TRBJ1-5
CDR3 protein: ASGLGGGADQPQH

V gene: TRBV12-3/TRBV12-4
J gene: TRBJ1-2
CDR3 protein: ASSFQEPYGYT

V gene: TRBV2
J gene: TRBJ1-1
CDR3 protein: ASSDPSERGTEAF

V gene: TRBV12-3/TRBV12-4
J gene: TRBJ1-2
CDR3 protein: ASSLSLAYGYT

V gene: TRBV9
J gene: TRBJ1-1
CDR3 protein: ASSGHRAGRTEAF